This TCR beta chain originates from a study of Graves' ophthalmopathy and Graves' hyperthyroidism. Moderate-to-severe activity, with CAS ≥3, NOSPECS ≥4 and duration under 3 months, characterized the donors with ophthalmopathy. Clinical symptoms, serum thyroxine, TRAb, thyroid ultrasound and orbital computed tomography were relied on for diagnosis. Germline V lookup: CDR1 SNHLY, CDR2 FYNNEI. The CDR3 extends over 15 amino acids. J was trimmed by 8 bases and V by 4 bases; bases with no gene match: 12. In this sample, this clonotype turned up many times. Antigen unknown. General observations from the study: Researchers report that a 13-signature model separated ophthalmopathy from stable hyperthyroidism, posting around 86% sensitivity and 75% to 84% specificity.

Amplification targeted the TCR beta CDR3 regions, with RNA transcripts as the source material. The library came from an HTBI-primed first-round RT-PCR and a second-round multiplex PCR. MiXCR, applied by TCRdb to the multiplex PCR reads, yields one record per CDR3 protein. The sample shows 300,000 to 350,000 distinct CDR3 sequences, roughly 15% of them seen only once. The specimen was peripheral blood. This TCR derives from an adult man with Graves' ophthalmopathy. This sequence joins TRBV2 and TRBJ1-2, with 8 bases identical to TRBD1. CDR3 amino acids: CASSAFQGAEKGYTF. The CDR3 region has the DNA TGTGCCAGCAGTGCGTTTCAGGGGGCCGAGAAGGGCTACACCTTC.